Listed below are T cell receptor beta chains from one sample, sequenced in a study of blood T cells in healthy people across ages. TCRdb ran MiXCR on the 5' RACE reads and lists one entry per CDR3 protein. This sample has hundreds of thousands of distinct CDR3 sequences, with more than 40% found just once. The sample taken for sequencing was blood. The receptors originated from a woman aged 55-75 years in good health. Each CDR3 is given with its conserved first and last residue. Fields, in order: V gene, J gene, clone size, D gene, CDR3 DNA, CDR3 protein. A D gene is named only where the DNA matches it firmly. A row's size may be missing; if present it is once, few, many or a size class.

TRBV6-5	TRBJ2-3	many	-	TGTGCCAGCAGCCGAGGAGATACGCAGTATTTT	CASSRGDTQYF
TRBV28	TRBJ2-5	-	-	TGTGCCAGCCAGAGCTTTCGCTCCCAAGAACAAGAGACCCAGTACTTC	CASQSFRSQEQETQYF
TRBV6-2/TRBV6-3	TRBJ2-3	-	-	TGTGCCAGCAGTCCCCCCCCGGGTAGGTCCGGCACAGATACGCAGTATTTT	CASSPPPGRSGTDTQYF
TRBV4-3	TRBJ2-3	few	-	TGCGCCAGCAGCCAAGAGGGCCAGGGGAGGACAGATACGCAGTATTTT	CASSQEGQGRTDTQYF
TRBV27	TRBJ1-1	-	-	TGTGCCAGCAGTTTACCACAGGGCGGAAAAGCTTTCTTT	CASSLPQGGKAFF
TRBV20-1	TRBJ2-1	few	-	TGCAGTGCTACGACAGCGACGGGGCAGTTCTTC	CSATTATGQFF
TRBV27	TRBJ2-1	few	-	TGTGCTAGCAGTCCTTGGAGGGGCCCCAATGAGCAGTTCTTC	CASSPWRGPNEQFF
TRBV12-3/TRBV12-4	TRBJ2-3	-	-	TGTGCCAGCAGTTTAGCGGCGGGGCTACCAGATACGCAGTATTTT	CASSLAAGLPDTQYF
TRBV7-2	TRBJ1-1	-	-	TGTGCCAGCAGCTTAGCGGGGGTTGGGAGCACTGAAGCTTTCTTT	CASSLAGVGSTEAFF
TRBV5-1	TRBJ2-2	-	-	TGCGCCAGCAGCCTTAGCCCAGGCACCGGGGAGCTGTTTTTT	CASSLSPGTGELFF
TRBV7-9	TRBJ2-1	few	-	TGTGCCAGCAGCTTAAGACTGAGCTCCTACAATGAGCAGTTCTTC	CASSLRLSSYNEQFF
TRBV7-8	TRBJ2-4	few	TRBD2	TGTGCCAGCAGCTTAGTTCTCGGGGGGAGTACTAGCCACATTCAGTACTTC	CASSLVLGGSTSHIQYF
TRBV5-1	TRBJ2-5	-	TRBD2	TGCGCCAGCAGCTTGCCGGGACTAGCGGGACAAGAGACCCAGTACTTC	CASSLPGLAGQETQYF
TRBV4-2	TRBJ1-1	-	-	TGTGCCAGCAGCCCCCTGCCAGGACAGAACACTAAAGCTTTCTTT	CASSPLPGQNTKAFF
TRBV15	TRBJ2-3	few	-	TGTGCCACCAGCAGCTTCCCGCGGCAAAGCACAGATACGCAGTATTTT	CATSSFPRQSTDTQYF